Following are 17 T cell receptor beta chains from one sample sequenced in a study of CD8+CD57+ T cells in acquired aplastic anemia. For sequencing, patients were chosen who had shown expansion of CD8+CD57+ cells by flow cytometry. TCR beta VDJ and CDR3 profiling used genomic DNA as template. MiXCR was run by TCRdb on the reads, yielding one entry per CDR3 protein. The table includes a few hundred thousand distinct CDR3 sequences, roughly 50% detected once. The sequenced material came from sorted CD4+, CD8+, or CD8+CD57+ T cells (not recorded which) from PBMCs. The source of these receptors is a human donor with aplastic anemia.

V gene TRBV5-4 combines with J gene TRBJ1-1; tentative D call: TRBD1 (5 bases). V shed 7 bases and J shed 2 bases, with 21 bases lying between them. The CDR3 has 16 amino acids. Germline V gives CDR1 SGHNT, CDR2 YYREEE (reference sequence). The DNA for the CDR3 is TGTGCCAGCGGCCCCCCAGGGACCCTCTCTAACACTGAAGCTTTCTTT. Its translation: CASGPPGTLSNTEAFF.

This clonotype was recorded only once. This chain uses TRBV29-1 with TRBJ2-2; the match to TRBD2 covers 7 bases. The CDR3 has 14 residues. From germline, CDR1 is SQVTM and CDR2 ANQGSEA. Trimming cost V 4 bases and J 4 bases; bases outside gene matches: 6. CDR3: CSVGPTGGTGELFF. In nucleotides, the CDR3 is TGCAGCGTTGGTCCCACGGGAGGCACCGGGGAGCTGTTTTTT.

There are many counts of this clonotype. The chain is built from TRBV19 and TRBJ1-1; D not certain. In germline, CDR1 is LNHDA, CDR2 SQIVND (reference sequence). The CDR3 sequence is 12 residues long. Trimming removed 3 bases at V and 7 bases at J, with 9 bases between. CDR3 amino acids: CASSIGRGEAFF. The CDR3 bases are TGTGCCAGTAGTATCGGGAGAGGTGAAGCTTTCTTT.

Ten or more counts support this clonotype. This chain links TRBV2 with TRBJ2-5; TRBD2 is a possible D gene (6 bases). CDR3 length: 13 amino acids. CDR1 and CDR2 from the germline V gene are SNHLY and FYNNEI. Trimming took off 8 bases at V and 5 bases at J, with 15 bases between the two ends. DNA for the CDR3: TGTGCCAGCTCGGGACTCCGAGGGGAGACCCAGTACTTC. Translation: CASSGLRGETQYF.

A remark on this clonotype: This may come from a read error, since a much larger clone is one base off. The conserved phenylalanine or tryptophan normally closing the CDR3 is absent here, so this likely arose from a read error. CDR3 DNA sequence: TGTGCCAGTAGTATATTGGAGACCGGGGGCTACACCCTC. Its translation: CASSILETGGYTL. The V gene is TRBV19, the J gene TRBJ1-2, with D unclear. The V gene's germline CDR1 is LNHDA and CDR2 SQIVND (reference sequence). CDR3 length: 13 amino acids. Trimming took off 2 bases at V and 8 bases at J, with 12 bases between the two ends.

The sample holds one count of this clonotype. Mismatch with germline at one junction end may stem from a read error. The chain employs TRBV13 and TRBJ2-7; 12 bases line up with TRBD2. This CDR3 is 16 amino acids long. The germline V gene has CDR1 PRHDT and CDR2 FYEKMQ (reference sequence). CDR3 in DNA: TGTGCCAGCAGCCTCGGGGCTAGCGGGGGGGCCTATGAGCAGTACTTC. Protein: CASSLGASGGAYEQYF.

The chain combines TRBV15 with TRBJ2-7, with 8 nucleotides matching TRBD2. Germline V gene data show CDR1 as LNHNV and CDR2 as YYDKDF (reference sequence). The CDR3 runs to 15 residues. After removal of 1 base from V and 2 bases from J, the junction contained 4 bases not matched to a gene. The CDR3 reads CATSRATGGAYEQYF. The CDR3 DNA is TGTGCCACCAGCAGAGCAACGGGGGGGGCCTACGAGCAGTACTTC.

This clonotype has at least ten counts. The chain couples TRBV6-5 to TRBJ1-5; 7 bases fit TRBD1. This CDR3 region has 14 residues. V shed 6 bases, J shed 6 bases, and the junction held 8 bases outside the gene matches. Looked up from germline, CDR1 is MNHEY and CDR2 is SVGAGI. The CDR3: CASSRTGYSQPQHF. DNA of the CDR3: TGTGCCAGCAGCCGGACAGGTTATAGTCAGCCCCAGCATTTT.

V is TRBV10-3 and J is TRBJ1-2, with a tentative D call TRBD1 (6 bases). Deletions cut 7 bases from V and 1 base from J, with 13 bases between. The germline V gene has CDR1 ENHRY and CDR2 SYGVKD. CDR3 size: 14 residues. DNA of the CDR3: TGTGCCATCAAGGGGGACGGCATTAACTATGGCTACACCTTC. Translated, it gives CAIKGDGINYGYTF.

Ten or more counts support this clonotype. The genes are TRBV5-1 and TRBJ2-5; the match to TRBD2 covers 14 bases. The CDR3 contains 16 residues. The germline V gene has CDR1 SGHRS and CDR2 YFSETQ. V shed 4 bases and J 7 bases; nucleotides not matched to a gene: 9. The chain's CDR3 is CASSPTSGGAKVTQYF. The CDR3 nucleotides are TGCGCCAGCAGCCCGACTAGCGGGGGGGCTAAAGTGACCCAGTACTTC.

On this clonotype: Since the CDR3 does not end with the conserved phenylalanine or tryptophan, this likely comes from a read error. The J gene is TRBJ1-4, the V gene TRBV15, with TRBD1 identical over 8 bases. The CDR3 is 15 amino acids. CDR1 is LNHNV and CDR2 is YYDKDF in the germline V gene (reference sequence). The ends lost 3 bases at V and 12 bases at J; junction bases unmatched: 12. This chain's CDR3 is CATSRTTGVEEELFS. The CDR3 DNA follows: TGTGCCACCAGCAGGACGACAGGGGTAGAGGAAGAACTGTTTTCT.

This clonotype appeared many times. This sequence joins TRBV6-1 and TRBJ1-6, with unresolved D. Germline-derived CDR1 and CDR2 are MNHNS and SASEGT. V gave up 5 bases and J gave up 8 bases, with 4 bases separating them. This CDR3 is 11 amino acids long. This chain's CDR3 is CASSLHSPLHF. The CDR3 bases are TGTGCCAGCAGTCTTCATTCACCCCTCCACTTT.

This clonotype was picked up many times. V is TRBV15 and J is TRBJ2-5; D remains unclear. Trimming pared 0 bases from V and 2 bases from J, leaving 7 bases between. There are 14 residues in the CDR3. Germline-derived CDR1 and CDR2 are LNHNV and YYDKDF (reference sequence). This CDR3 is CATSRDLGQETQYF. CDR3 bases: TGTGCCACCAGCAGAGATCTGGGGCAAGAGACCCAGTACTTC.

This clonotype was recorded many times. The V call is TRBV2, the J call TRBJ1-5, with 7 bases fitting TRBD1. CDR1 is SNHLY, CDR2 FYNNEI, per germline. V trimming: 7 bases; J trimming: 9 bases; junction bases outside the gene matches: 6. This CDR3 contains 12 residues. DNA for the CDR3: TGTGCCAGCATCGACAGGGTAGGGCCCCAGCATTTT. The encoded protein is CASIDRVGPQHF. The full variable domain, rest sourced from reference TRBV2 and TRBJ1-5, is EPEVTQTPSHQVTQMGQEVILRCVPISNHLYFYWYRQILGQKVEFLVSFYNNEISEKSEIFDDQFSVERPDGSNFTLKIRSTKLEDSAMYFCASIDRVGPQHFGDGTRLSIL.

Concerning this clonotype itself: The junction and the germline gene differ at one end; a read error may be behind it. The chain links TRBV19 to TRBJ2-7; 9 bases align to TRBD1. CDR1 and CDR2 from the germline V gene are LNHDA and SQIVND (reference sequence). CDR3 length: 13 amino acids. The CDR3 here is CTSSQQGAQEQYF. The CDR3, as DNA: TGTACCAGTAGTCAACAGGGGGCGCAAGAGCAGTACTTC.

This clonotype has ten or more counts. This sequence joins TRBV7-9 and TRBJ1-4, with unresolved D. In germline, CDR1 is SEHNR, CDR2 FQNEAQ (reference sequence). Trimming removed 9 bases at V and 5 bases at J, with 19 bases between. The CDR3 extends over 15 amino acids. CDR3 DNA sequence: TGTGCCAGAAGCCCCCAAGAATTCGCGAATGAAAAACTGTTTTTT. Its protein product is CARSPQEFANEKLFF.

In DNA form, the CDR3 reads TGCAGTGCCAGCAGCGTATCGGGACAGGTCTACAATGAGCAGTTCTTC. This sequence encodes CSASSVSGQVYNEQFF. V gene TRBV20-1 combines with J gene TRBJ2-1; 8 bases agree with TRBD1. This CDR3 has 16 amino acids. Germline-derived CDR1 and CDR2 are DFQATT and SNEGSKA (reference sequence). V shed 6 bases, J shed 3 bases, and the junction held 13 bases outside the gene matches.